This T cell receptor (beta chain) was retrieved from a study of low-dose radiotherapy and immunotherapy resistance in tumors. Study in general: Intravenously given cyclophosphamide 200 mg/m2 followed a two-week schedule that placed each dose one day before radiation and immunotherapy.

TRAV- and TRBV-specific primers, spanning alpha and beta chains, primed first-strand cDNA. Both a constant-region primer and a V-primer adapter served to amplify TCRs across 15 to 20 PCR cycles. TCRdb ran MiXCR on the reads and lists one entry per CDR3 protein. The sample includes approximately 18,000 distinct CDR3 sequences, around 72% of them seen just once. The CDR3 runs 16 residues. Germline CDR1 is SEHNR and CDR2 is FQNEAQ (reference sequence). The V and J ends lost 5 bases and 5 bases, in that order; junction bases with no gene match: 12. This TCR came from a human donor with advanced metastatic prostate, ovarian, gallbladder or colorectal cancer (not recorded which). This table probably holds off-target reads from a library built for another chain. This rearrangement joins TRBV7-9 to TRBJ2-5, with 9 bases aligning to TRBD1. Written as DNA, the CDR3 is TGTGCCAGCAGCACTTCGGGACAGGGTGGTTCGGAGACCCAGTACTTC. Protein product: CASSTSGQGGSETQYF. Together with reference TRBV7-9 and TRBJ2-5, the CDR3 gives the full variable domain: DTGVSQNPRHKITKRGQNVTFRCDPISEHNRLYWYRQTLGQGPEFLTYFQNEAQLEKSRLLSDRFSAERPKGSFSTLEIQRTEQGDSAMYLCASSTSGQGGSETQYFGPGTRLLVL.